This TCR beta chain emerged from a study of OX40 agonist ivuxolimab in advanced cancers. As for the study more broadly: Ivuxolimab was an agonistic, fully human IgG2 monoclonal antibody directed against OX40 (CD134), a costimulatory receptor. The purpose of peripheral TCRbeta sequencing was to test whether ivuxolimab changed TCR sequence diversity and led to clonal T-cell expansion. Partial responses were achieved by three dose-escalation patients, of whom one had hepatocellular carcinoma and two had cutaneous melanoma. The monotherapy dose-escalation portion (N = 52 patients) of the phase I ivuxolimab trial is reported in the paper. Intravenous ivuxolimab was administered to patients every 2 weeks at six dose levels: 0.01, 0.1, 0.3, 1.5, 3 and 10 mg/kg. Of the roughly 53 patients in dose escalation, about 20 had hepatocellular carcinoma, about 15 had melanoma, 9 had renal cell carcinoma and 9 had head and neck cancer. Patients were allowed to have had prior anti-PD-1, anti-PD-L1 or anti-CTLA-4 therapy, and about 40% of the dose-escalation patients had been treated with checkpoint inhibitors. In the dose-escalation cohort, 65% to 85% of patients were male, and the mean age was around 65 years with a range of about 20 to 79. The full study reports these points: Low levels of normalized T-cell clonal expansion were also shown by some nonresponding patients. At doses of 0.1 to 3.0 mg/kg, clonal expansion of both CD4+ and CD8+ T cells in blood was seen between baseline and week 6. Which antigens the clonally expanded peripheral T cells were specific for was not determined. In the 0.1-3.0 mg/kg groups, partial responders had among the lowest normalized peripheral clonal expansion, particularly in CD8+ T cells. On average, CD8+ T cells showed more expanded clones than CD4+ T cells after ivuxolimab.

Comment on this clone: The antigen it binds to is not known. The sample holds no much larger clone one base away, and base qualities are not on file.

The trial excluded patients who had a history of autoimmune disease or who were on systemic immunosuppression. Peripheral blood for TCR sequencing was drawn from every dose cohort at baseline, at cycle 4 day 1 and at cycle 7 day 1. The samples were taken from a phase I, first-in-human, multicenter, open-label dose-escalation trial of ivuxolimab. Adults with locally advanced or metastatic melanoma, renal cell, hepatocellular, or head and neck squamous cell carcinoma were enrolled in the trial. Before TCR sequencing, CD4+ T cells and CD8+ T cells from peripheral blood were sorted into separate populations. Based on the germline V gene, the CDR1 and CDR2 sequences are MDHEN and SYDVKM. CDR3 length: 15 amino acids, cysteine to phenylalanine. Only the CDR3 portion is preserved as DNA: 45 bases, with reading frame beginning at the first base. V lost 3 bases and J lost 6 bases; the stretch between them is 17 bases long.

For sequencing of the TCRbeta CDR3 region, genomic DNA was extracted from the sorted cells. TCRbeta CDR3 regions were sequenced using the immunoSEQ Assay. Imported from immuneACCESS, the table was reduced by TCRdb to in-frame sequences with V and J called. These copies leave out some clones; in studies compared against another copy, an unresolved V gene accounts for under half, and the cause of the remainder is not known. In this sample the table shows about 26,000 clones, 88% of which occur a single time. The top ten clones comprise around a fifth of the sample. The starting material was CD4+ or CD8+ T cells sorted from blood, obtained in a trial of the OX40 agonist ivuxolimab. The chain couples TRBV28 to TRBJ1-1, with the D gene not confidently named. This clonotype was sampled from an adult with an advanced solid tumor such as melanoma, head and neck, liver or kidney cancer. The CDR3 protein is CASSFLTAVRAEAFF. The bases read TGTGCCAGCAGTTTTCTGACGGCCGTTCGGGCTGAAGCTTTCTTT.